This T cell receptor beta chain was recovered during a study of CD8 T cells in ankylosing spondylitis. Study results and caveats: Significant enrichment of disease-linked clones was reported in matched ankylosing spondylitis synovial fluid.

In its sample, this clonotype was seen many times. Its antigen is currently unknown. The CDR3 contains 14 residues. V was pared by 4 bases and J by 7 bases, with 8 bases of the junction left unmatched. Germline V gene sequence: CDR1 LNHNV, CDR2 YYDKDF (reference sequence). The TCR beta libraries were generated through quantitative 5'-RACE incorporating molecular barcodes. TCRdb recomputed calls from the 5' RACE reads with MiXCR, one row per CDR3 protein. The repertoire holds 100,000 to 150,000 distinct CDR3 sequences, with approximately 10% as singletons. Sequencing input: blood, either unsorted or a sorted T cell fraction (not recorded which). The rearrangement uses TRBV15 and TRBJ1-2; 8 nucleotides agree with TRBD1. This receptor was identified in a female donor with ankylosing spondylitis or in good health (not recorded which). CDR3 sequence reads: CATSIPGQETGYTF. The CDR3 nucleotides read TGTGCCACCAGCATCCCGGGACAGGAGACTGGCTACACCTTC.